This T cell receptor (beta chain) was captured by sequencing in a study of identical twins. Germline assignment: CDR1 SGHVS and CDR2 FQNEAQ. This CDR3 has 14 residues. Trimming took off 2 bases at V and 7 bases at J, with 9 bases between the two ends. TCRdb reprocessed the 5' RACE reads with MiXCR, giving one entry per CDR3 protein. Here the sample spans some 760,000 distinct CDR3 sequences, about 18% being singletons. These sequences were also reported in another study, on T cells expressing NK-cell markers.

The gene calls are TRBV7-8 and TRBJ2-6; no definite D call. This TCR was sampled from a woman between 18 and 30 years old in good health. Sequencing was done on a sample of PBMCs. CDR3: CASSLTLGANVLTF. Here the CDR3 DNA reads TGTGCCAGCAGCTTAACCCTAGGAGCCAACGTCCTGACTTTC.